Following are 26 T cell receptor beta chains from one sample sequenced in a study of human T cells and chemical hapten exposure. Using its own MiXCR run on the RACE reads, TCRdb lists one record per CDR3 protein. This sample carries about 120,000 distinct CDR3 sequences, about 13% of them seen once, and the ten largest clones take around 3%. Time point of the sample: pre-sensitization, week 0. Treatment meaning: therapeutic diphenylcyclopropenone sensitization with weekly scalp DPC. Sample: whole blood, taken in connection with sensitization to the hapten diphenylcyclopropenone (DPC). The receptor set was obtained from a woman aged 18-30 years with alopecia areata. Some clones in this sample may be carry-over from other donors' samples.

In this sample, this clonotype turned up a few times. This rearrangement joins TRBV5-4 to TRBJ2-1; no clear D. Germline V gene sequence: CDR1 SGHNT, CDR2 YYREEE (reference sequence). Between the trimmed V and J ends, which lost 6 bases and 5 bases, there was a span of 15 bases. The CDR3 sequence is 14 residues long. The CDR3 nucleotides read TGTGCCAGCACCCCCGAGTTGGGTAACAATGAGCAGTTCTTC. Its translation: CASTPELGNNEQFF.

This rearrangement joins TRBV9 to TRBJ2-1; 9 nucleotides align to TRBD2. CDR1 is SGDLS, CDR2 YYNGEE, per germline. V lost 4 bases and J lost 4; bases outside the gene matches: 6. The CDR3 loop spans 15 amino acids. This chain's CDR3 is CASSPRGGDYNEQFF. CDR3 DNA sequence: TGTGCCAGCAGCCCCCGCGGGGGGGATTACAATGAGCAGTTCTTC.

Ten or more counts support this clonotype. CDR3 amino acids: CSASSSFADTQYF. For the CDR3, the DNA is TGCAGTGCTAGCTCCAGCTTCGCAGATACGCAGTATTTT. The chain recombines TRBV20-1 with TRBJ2-3, with D uncertain. Trimming removed 3 bases at V and 4 bases at J, with 11 bases between. CDR1 and CDR2 (germline): DFQATT, SNEGSKA (reference sequence). The CDR3 has 13 residues.

In its sample, this clonotype was seen a few times. In DNA, the CDR3 is TGCAGTGCTAGTCGCCGGGGGGGCACAGATACGCAGTATTTT. Residues: CSASRRGGTDTQYF. The chain recombines TRBV20-1 with TRBJ2-3, with 7 bases lining up with TRBD2. This CDR3 is 14 amino acids long. The germline CDR1 and CDR2 sequences are DFQATT and SNEGSKA (reference sequence). With V trimmed by 3 bases and J by 1 base, 4 bases remained unmatched.

V is TRBV29-1 and J is TRBJ2-2, with D perhaps being TRBD1 or TRBD2 (6 bases each). Germline CDR1 and CDR2: SQVTM and ANQGSEA. Trimming cost V 3 bases and J 0 bases, with 8 bases left between them. This CDR3 region has 14 residues. Here the CDR3 DNA reads TGCAGCGTTGACGGGGGCCCGAACACCGGGGAGCTGTTTTTT. Protein sequence: CSVDGGPNTGELFF.

This clonotype was seen a handful of times. The genes are TRBV30 and TRBJ2-1; D call uncertain. The V end lost 2 bases, the J end lost 6 bases, and 5 bases lay between the germline ends. The CDR3 extends over 11 amino acids. The germline V gene has CDR1 GTSNPN and CDR2 SVGIG (reference sequence). Written as DNA, the CDR3 is TGTGCCTGGAGTTCGCTCAATGAGCAGTTCTTC. As protein: CAWSSLNEQFF. The variable domain in full, completed from reference TRBV30 and TRBJ2-1, reads SQTIHQWPATLVQPVGSPLSLECTVEGTSNPNLYWYRQAAGRGLQLLFYSVGIGQISSEVPQNLSASRPQDRQFILSSKKLLLSDSGFYLCAWSSLNEQFFGPGTRLTVL.

This sequence joins TRBV9 and TRBJ2-3; D possibly uses TRBD1 or TRBD2 (5 bases each). Trimming removed 0 bases from V and 3 bases from J, with 11 bases in between. Germline-derived CDR1 and CDR2 are SGDLS and YYNGEE. The CDR3 extends over 15 amino acids. The CDR3 sequence: CASSVAGGATDTQYF. The CDR3, as DNA: TGTGCCAGCAGCGTAGCTGGGGGAGCTACAGATACGCAGTATTTT. Drawing the rest from reference TRBV9 and TRBJ2-3, the complete variable domain is DSGVTQTPKHLITATGQRVTLRCSPRSGDLSVYWYQQSLDQGLQFLIQYYNGEERAKGNILERFSAQQFPDLHSELNLSSLELGDSALYFCASSVAGGATDTQYFGPGTRLTVL.

The J gene is TRBJ2-7, the V gene TRBV20-1; TRBD1 or TRBD2 may be the D gene (5 bases each). V was clipped by 3 bases and J by 2 bases, with 11 bases between them. The germline CDR1 and CDR2 sequences are DFQATT and SNEGSKA (reference sequence). The CDR3 runs to 13 residues. The CDR3: CSASSGTAYEQYF. The CDR3 nucleotides read TGCAGTGCTAGTTCAGGGACCGCCTACGAGCAGTACTTC.

The V gene is TRBV28, the J gene TRBJ2-3, with TRBD1 matching 8 bases. This CDR3 region has 14 residues. Germline CDR1 reads MDHEN; CDR2 reads SYDVKM. Trimming took 2 bases from V and 6 from J; bases not matched to a gene: 4. The DNA for the CDR3 is TGTGCCAGCAGTTTAGGACAGGGATTTGATACGCAGTATTTT. It translates to CASSLGQGFDTQYF.

V and J are TRBV28 and TRBJ2-3; 9 bases align to TRBD1. Germline V gene lookup returns CDR1 MDHEN and CDR2 SYDVKM. CDR3 length: 15 residues. The trim removed 7 bases at V and 0 bases at J, leaving 5 bases unmatched. The CDR3 sequence is CASTPGQGSTDTQYF. The CDR3 nucleotides are TGTGCCAGCACCCCCGGACAGGGGAGCACAGATACGCAGTATTTT.

This clonotype was counted only a few times. The V and J genes are TRBV27 and TRBJ2-5, with 11 positions matching TRBD2. The CDR3 contains 16 residues. Germline V lookup: CDR1 MNHEY, CDR2 SMNVEV (reference sequence). After removal of 5 bases from V and 5 bases from J, the junction contained 10 bases not matched to a gene. CDR3 in DNA: TGTGCCAGCAGTCCCCGTGTTAGCGGGGGGGCGGAGACCCAGTACTTC. Residues: CASSPRVSGGAETQYF.

This clonotype has more than one count but fewer than ten. The chain recombines TRBV6-1 with TRBJ2-2; D may match TRBD1 or TRBD2 (6 bases each). The V end was cut by 5 bases, the J end by 6 bases, with 16 bases between. Germline lookup yields CDR1 MNHNS and CDR2 SASEGT. The CDR3 loop spans 15 amino acids. The CDR3 sequence is CASSPGGLEAGELFF. CDR3 nucleotide sequence: TGTGCCAGCAGTCCCGGGGGCCTTGAGGCCGGGGAGCTGTTTTTT.

The gene calls are TRBV19 and TRBJ1-5; 7 bases line up with TRBD1. Trimming cost V 5 bases and J 1 base; bases outside gene matches: 5. The germline CDR1 and CDR2 sequences are LNHDA and SQIVND (reference sequence). This CDR3 region has 15 residues. Here the CDR3 DNA reads TGTGCCAGTAGTCCACAGGACAGGAGCAATCAGCCCCAGCATTTT. Protein: CASSPQDRSNQPQHF.

This clonotype was counted ten times or more. V and J are TRBV25-1 and TRBJ1-4; D not resolved. CDR1 MGHDK and CDR2 SYGVNS come from the germline V gene. With 8 bases removed from V and 7 bases from J, the gap between germline ends came to 20 bases. The CDR3 spans 15 residues. CDR3 sequence reads: CASGSRDEGSEKLFF. CDR3 in DNA: TGTGCCAGCGGGTCCCGTGATGAGGGTAGTGAAAAACTGTTTTTT.

J is TRBJ2-7 and V is TRBV27; tentatively, D is TRBD1 (6 bases). Germline V gene data show CDR1 as MNHEY and CDR2 as SMNVEV (reference sequence). V dropped 8 bases and J dropped 3 bases, with 14 bases sitting between them. The CDR3 spans 13 residues. The CDR3 DNA reads as TGTGCCAGCTCCAGGGGAGTTCTCTACGAGCAGTACTTC. This translates into CASSRGVLYEQYF.

The chain uses TRBV6-5 and TRBJ1-2, with 7 bases identical to TRBD1. CDR3 length: 16 amino acids. The germline CDR1 and CDR2 sequences are MNHEY and SVGAGI. After removal of 1 base from V and 4 bases from J, the junction contained 9 bases not matched to a gene. For the CDR3, the DNA is TGTGCCAGCAGTTACTACAGGGCAGGGGGGCTCTATGGCTACACCTTC. Protein sequence: CASSYYRAGGLYGYTF.

The CDR3: CASSPGTNTEAFF. In nucleotides, the CDR3 is TGTGCCAGCAGCCCGGGAACAAACACTGAAGCTTTCTTT. The chain joins TRBV11-3 to TRBJ1-1; D remains unclear. V was cut by 5 bases and J by 2 bases, with 9 bases left in between. Germline CDR1 reads SGHNT; CDR2 reads YENEEA. The CDR3 runs to 13 residues.

The chain recombines TRBV24-1 with TRBJ2-5; TRBD1 aligns across 8 bases. Losses at the gene ends were 3 bases for V and 2 bases for J; bases not matched to a gene: 13. The CDR3 loop spans 18 amino acids. CDR1 KGHDR and CDR2 SFDVKD come from the germline V gene. In DNA form, the CDR3 reads TGTGCCACCAGTGATACCCTCCGGGACAGGTTTGGACAAGAGACCCAGTACTTC. Translating it yields CATSDTLRDRFGQETQYF.

Points on this clonotype: One end of the junction does not line up with germline, which may come from a read error. This chain connects TRBV29-1 to TRBJ1-5, with TRBD1 matching over 7 bases. The CDR3 has 13 residues. Looked up from germline, CDR1 is SQVTM and CDR2 is ANQGSEA. The CDR3 is CSVRDSLNQPQQF. The DNA for the CDR3 is TGCAGCGTAAGGGACAGCCTCAATCAGCCCCAGCAATTT.

The CDR3 DNA follows: TGTGCCAGCAGTTTTCTGGACCGAGTGACCCAGTACTTC. Translating it yields CASSFLDRVTQYF. This sequence joins TRBV28 and TRBJ2-5; no definite D call. Germline V gene lookup returns CDR1 MDHEN and CDR2 SYDVKM. With 3 bases removed from V and 7 bases from J, the gap between germline ends came to 12 bases. This CDR3 is built from 13 residues.

This chain uses TRBV6-2 or TRBV6-3 with TRBJ1-5; maybe TRBD1 (6 bases). Trimming cost V 7 bases and J 0 bases, with 13 bases left between them. Germline CDR1 is MNHEY and CDR2 is SVGEGT. This CDR3 spans 15 amino acids. The CDR3 loop reads CASTKRGSSNQPQHF. CDR3 nucleotide sequence: TGTGCCAGCACAAAGAGGGGGTCTAGCAATCAGCCCCAGCATTTT.

Only a few counts were recorded for this clonotype. The chain couples TRBV12-3 or TRBV12-4 to TRBJ2-5; TRBD1 aligns across 9 bases. V shed 6 bases and J 4 bases; nucleotides not matched to a gene: 9. The CDR3 runs to 15 residues. The CDR3 protein is CASSPTGGAVETQYF. For the CDR3, the DNA is TGTGCCAGCAGCCCCACAGGGGGCGCGGTAGAGACCCAGTACTTC.

This clonotype was detected only a few times. The V call is TRBV20-1, the J call TRBJ2-7, with 11 bases that match TRBD2. Unmatched junction bases numbered 2, after V lost 0 bases and J lost 4 bases. Germline V gene data show CDR1 as DFQATT and CDR2 as SNEGSKA (reference sequence). The CDR3 is 14 residues long. The chain's CDR3 is CSARETSGAYEQYF. The CDR3 DNA reads TGCAGTGCTAGAGAGACTAGCGGGGCTTACGAGCAGTACTTC.

This clonotype was recorded a few times. The genes are TRBV29-1 and TRBJ2-2, with D possibly being TRBD1 (5 bases). V lost 7 bases to trimming and J lost 6 bases, with 15 bases between them. The CDR3 sequence is 13 residues long. Germline values: CDR1 SQVTM, CDR2 ANQGSEA. The CDR3 bases are TGCAGCGCCTGGACAACAGGCTCCGGGGAGCTGTTTTTT. It yields the protein CSAWTTGSGELFF.

Many counts were recorded for this clonotype. The J gene is TRBJ2-6, the V gene TRBV18, with unresolved D. The CDR3 sequence is 15 residues long. Germline V gives CDR1 KGHSH, CDR2 LQKENI. The ends were cut back, 5 bases at V and 0 bases at J, with 8 bases in the middle. Written as DNA, the CDR3 is TGTGCCAGCTCAGGGGTCGTCTCTGGGGCCAACGTCCTGACTTTC. The encoded protein is CASSGVVSGANVLTF.

The V and J genes are TRBV6-6 and TRBJ2-7; 8 bases match TRBD1. The trim removed 2 bases at V and 0 bases at J, leaving 0 bases unmatched. The CDR3 spans 14 residues. The germline CDR1 and CDR2 sequences are MNHNY and SVGAGI (reference sequence). CDR3 sequence: CASSYGQGSYEQYF. DNA for the CDR3: TGTGCCAGCAGTTACGGACAGGGCTCCTACGAGCAGTACTTC.